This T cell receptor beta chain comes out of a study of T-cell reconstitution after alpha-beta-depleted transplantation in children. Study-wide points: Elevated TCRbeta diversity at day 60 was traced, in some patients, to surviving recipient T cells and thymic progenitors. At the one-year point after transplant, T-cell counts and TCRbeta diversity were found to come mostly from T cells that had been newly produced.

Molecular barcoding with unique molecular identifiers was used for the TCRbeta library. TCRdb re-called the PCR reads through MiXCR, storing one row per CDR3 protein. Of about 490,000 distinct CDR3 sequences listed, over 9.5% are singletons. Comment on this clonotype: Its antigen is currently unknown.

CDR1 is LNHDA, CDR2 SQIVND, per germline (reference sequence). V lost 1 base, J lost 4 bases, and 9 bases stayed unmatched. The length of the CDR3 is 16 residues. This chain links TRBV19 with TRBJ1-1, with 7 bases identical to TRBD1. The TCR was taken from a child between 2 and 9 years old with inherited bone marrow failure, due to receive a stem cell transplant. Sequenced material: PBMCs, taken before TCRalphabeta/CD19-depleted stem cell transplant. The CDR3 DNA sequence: TGTGCCAGTAGTATAGCTTGGACAGGCGGTTCCACTGAAGCTTTCTTT. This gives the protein CASSIAWTGGSTEAFF. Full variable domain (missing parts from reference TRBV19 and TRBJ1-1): DGGITQSPKYLFRKEGQNVTLSCEQNLNHDAMYWYRQDPGQGLRLIYYSQIVNDFQKGDIAEGYSVSREKKESFPLTVTSAQKNPTAFYLCASSIAWTGGSTEAFFGQGTRLTVV.